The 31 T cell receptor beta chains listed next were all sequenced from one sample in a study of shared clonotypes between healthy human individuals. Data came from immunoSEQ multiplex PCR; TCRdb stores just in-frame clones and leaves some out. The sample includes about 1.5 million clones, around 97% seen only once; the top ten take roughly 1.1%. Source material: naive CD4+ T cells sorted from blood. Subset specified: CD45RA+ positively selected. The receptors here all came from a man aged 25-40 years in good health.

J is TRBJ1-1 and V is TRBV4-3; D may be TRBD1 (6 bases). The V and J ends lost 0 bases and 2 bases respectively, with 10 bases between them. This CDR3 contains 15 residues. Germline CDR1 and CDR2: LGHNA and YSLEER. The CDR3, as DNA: TGCGCCAGCAGCCAAGAATCCAGGGGTAACACTGAAGCTTTCTTT. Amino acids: CASSQESRGNTEAFF.

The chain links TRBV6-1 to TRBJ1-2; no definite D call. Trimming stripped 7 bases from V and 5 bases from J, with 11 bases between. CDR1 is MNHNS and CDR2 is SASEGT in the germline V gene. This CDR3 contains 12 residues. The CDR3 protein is CASIGVQYGYTF. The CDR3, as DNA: TGTGCCAGCATTGGGGTTCAATATGGCTACACCTTC.

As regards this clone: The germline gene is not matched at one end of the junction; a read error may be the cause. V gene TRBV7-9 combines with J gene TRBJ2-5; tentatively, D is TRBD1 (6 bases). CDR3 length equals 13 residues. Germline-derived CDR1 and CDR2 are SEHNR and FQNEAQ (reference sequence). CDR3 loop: CASSLVVGQYQHF. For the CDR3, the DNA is TGTGCCAGCAGCTTAGTTGTAGGACAGTACCAACACTTC.

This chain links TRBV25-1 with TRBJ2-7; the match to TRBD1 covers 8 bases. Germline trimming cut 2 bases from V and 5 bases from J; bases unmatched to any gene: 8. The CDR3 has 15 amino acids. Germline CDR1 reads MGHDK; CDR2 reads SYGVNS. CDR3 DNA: TGTGCCAGCAGTGAACCAAGGGCAGGGGGCCACGAGCAGTACTTC. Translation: CASSEPRAGGHEQYF.

This CDR3 reads CASSLRGAGNTIYF. The DNA of the CDR3 is TGTGCCAGCAGTTTACGGGGGGCTGGAAACACCATATATTTT. The chain carries TRBV27 and TRBJ1-3, with D possibly matching TRBD1 (5 bases). The CDR3 totals 14 residues. From germline, CDR1 is MNHEY and CDR2 SMNVEV (reference sequence). The germline V and J ends were trimmed by 2 bases and 2 bases, with 7 bases remaining between them.

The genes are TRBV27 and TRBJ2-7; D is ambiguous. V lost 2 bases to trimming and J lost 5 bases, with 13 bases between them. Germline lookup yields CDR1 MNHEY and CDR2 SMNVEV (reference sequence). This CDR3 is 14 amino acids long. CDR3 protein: CASSLTGFRHEQYF. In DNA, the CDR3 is TGTGCCAGCAGTTTAACCGGGTTTAGACACGAGCAGTACTTC.

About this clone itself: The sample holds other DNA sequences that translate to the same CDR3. CDR3 sequence (DNA): TGTGCCAGCAGCTTGGGGAGCTCCTACGAGCAGTACTTC. It specifies CASSLGSSYEQYF. J is TRBJ2-7 and V is TRBV5-4, with unresolved D. V was cut by 0 bases and J by 0 bases, with 4 bases left in between. CDR1 is SGHNT and CDR2 is YYREEE in the germline V gene (reference sequence). This CDR3 is 13 amino acids long.

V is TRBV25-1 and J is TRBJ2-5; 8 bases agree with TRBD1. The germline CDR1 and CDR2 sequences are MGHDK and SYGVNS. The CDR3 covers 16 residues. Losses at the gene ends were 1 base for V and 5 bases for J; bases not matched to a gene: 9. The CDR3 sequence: CASSEWVRTGSETQYF. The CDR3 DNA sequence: TGTGCCAGCAGTGAATGGGTCCGGACAGGGTCGGAGACCCAGTACTTC. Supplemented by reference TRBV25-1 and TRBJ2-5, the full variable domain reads EADIYQTPRYLVIGTGKKITLECSQTMGHDKMYWYQQDPGMELHLIHYSYGVNSTEKGDLSSESTVSRIRTEHFPLTLESARPSHTSQYLCASSEWVRTGSETQYFGPGTRLLVL.

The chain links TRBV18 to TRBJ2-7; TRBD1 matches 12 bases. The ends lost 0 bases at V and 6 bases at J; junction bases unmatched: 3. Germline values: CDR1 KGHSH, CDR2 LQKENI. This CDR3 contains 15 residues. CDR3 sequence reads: CASSPPGTGGFEQYF. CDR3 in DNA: TGTGCCAGCTCACCACCCGGGACAGGGGGCTTCGAGCAGTACTTC.

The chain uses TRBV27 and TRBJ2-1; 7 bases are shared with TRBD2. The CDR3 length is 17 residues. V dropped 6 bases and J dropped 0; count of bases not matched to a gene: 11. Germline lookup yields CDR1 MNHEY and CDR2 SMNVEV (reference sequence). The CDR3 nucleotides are TGTGCCAGCAGGCGTCTAGGCCTAGCGGCCTCCTACAATGAGCAGTTCTTC. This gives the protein CASRRLGLAASYNEQFF.

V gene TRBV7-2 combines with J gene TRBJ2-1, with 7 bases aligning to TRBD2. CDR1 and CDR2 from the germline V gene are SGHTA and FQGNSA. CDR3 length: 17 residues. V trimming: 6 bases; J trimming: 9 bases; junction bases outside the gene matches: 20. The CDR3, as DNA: TGTGCCAGCAGTCCGGGACTAAGGGCCTTCTCAATCGGTGAGCAGTTCTTC. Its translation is CASSPGLRAFSIGEQFF.

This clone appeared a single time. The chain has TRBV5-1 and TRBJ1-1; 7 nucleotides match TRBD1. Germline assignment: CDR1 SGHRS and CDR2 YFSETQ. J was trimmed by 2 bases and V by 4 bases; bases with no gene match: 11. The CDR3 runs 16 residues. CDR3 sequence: CASSPDLTGANTEAFF. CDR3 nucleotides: TGCGCCAGCAGCCCCGACCTAACAGGGGCCAACACTGAAGCTTTCTTT. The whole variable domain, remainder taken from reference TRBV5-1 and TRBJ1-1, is KAGVTQTPRYLIKTRGQQVTLSCSPISGHRSVSWYQQTPGQGLQFLFEYFSETQRNKGNFPGRFSGRQFSNSRSEMNVSTLELGDSALYLCASSPDLTGANTEAFFGQGTRLTVV.

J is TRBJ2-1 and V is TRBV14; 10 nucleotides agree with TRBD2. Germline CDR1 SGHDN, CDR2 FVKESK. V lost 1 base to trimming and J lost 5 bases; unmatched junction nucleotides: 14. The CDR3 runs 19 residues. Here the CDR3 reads CASSQVMGFASGSHNEQFF. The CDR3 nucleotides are TGTGCCAGCAGCCAAGTCATGGGGTTTGCTAGCGGGAGCCACAATGAGCAGTTCTTC.

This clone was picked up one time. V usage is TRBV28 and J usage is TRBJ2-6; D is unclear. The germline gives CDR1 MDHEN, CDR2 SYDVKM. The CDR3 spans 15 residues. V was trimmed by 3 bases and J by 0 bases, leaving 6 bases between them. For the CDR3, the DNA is TGTGCCAGCAGTTTTATTCGCTCTGGGGCCAACGTCCTGACTTTC. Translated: CASSFIRSGANVLTF. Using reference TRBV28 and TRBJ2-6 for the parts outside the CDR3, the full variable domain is DVKVTQSSRYLVKRTGEKVFLECVQDMDHENMFWYRQDPGLGLRLIYFSYDVKMKEKGDIPEGYSVSREKKERFSLILESASTNQTSMYLCASSFIRSGANVLTFGAGSRLTVL.

The CDR3 spells CSTGQGANTEAFF. CDR3 in DNA: TGCAGCACCGGACAGGGGGCGAACACTGAAGCTTTCTTT. V gene TRBV29-1 combines with J gene TRBJ1-1; TRBD1 aligns across 11 bases. Germline loops: CDR1 SQVTM, CDR2 ANQGSEA. V lost 8 bases, J lost 1 base, and 3 bases stayed unmatched. The length of the CDR3 is 13 residues.

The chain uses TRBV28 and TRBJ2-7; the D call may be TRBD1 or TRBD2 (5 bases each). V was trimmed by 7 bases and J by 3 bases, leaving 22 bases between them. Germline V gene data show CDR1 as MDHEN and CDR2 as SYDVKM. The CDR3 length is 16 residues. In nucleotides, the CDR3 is TGTGCCAGCACCCCACCATGGGGGACCACAAACTACGAGCAGTACTTC. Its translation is CASTPPWGTTNYEQYF. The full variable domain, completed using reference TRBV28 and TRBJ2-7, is DVKVTQSSRYLVKRTGEKVFLECVQDMDHENMFWYRQDPGLGLRLIYFSYDVKMKEKGDIPEGYSVSREKKERFSLILESASTNQTSMYLCASTPPWGTTNYEQYFGPGTRLTVT.

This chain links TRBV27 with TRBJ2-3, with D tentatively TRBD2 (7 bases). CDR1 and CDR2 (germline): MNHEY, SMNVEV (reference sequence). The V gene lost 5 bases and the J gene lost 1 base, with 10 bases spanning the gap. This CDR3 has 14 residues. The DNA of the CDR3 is TGTGCCAGCAGTATAGGGGGGGGCACAGATACGCAGTATTTT. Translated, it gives CASSIGGGTDTQYF.

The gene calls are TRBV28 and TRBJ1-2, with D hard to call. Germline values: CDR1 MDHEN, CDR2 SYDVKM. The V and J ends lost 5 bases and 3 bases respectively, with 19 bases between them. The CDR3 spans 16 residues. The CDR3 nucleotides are TGTGCCAGCAGTCCGCAGTTGGCGGCGGCAGACTATGGCTACACCTTC. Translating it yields CASSPQLAAADYGYTF.

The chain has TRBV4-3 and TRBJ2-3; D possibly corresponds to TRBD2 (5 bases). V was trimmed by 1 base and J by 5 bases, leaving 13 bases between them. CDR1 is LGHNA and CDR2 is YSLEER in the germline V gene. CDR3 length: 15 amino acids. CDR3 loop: CASSQVDGVIDTQYF. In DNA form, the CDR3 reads TGCGCCAGCAGCCAAGTTGACGGGGTTATAGATACGCAGTATTTT.

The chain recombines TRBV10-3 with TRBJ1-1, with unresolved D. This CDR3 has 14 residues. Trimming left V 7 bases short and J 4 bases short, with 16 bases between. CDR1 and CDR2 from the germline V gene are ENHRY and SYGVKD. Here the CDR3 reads CAIKDARALTEAFF. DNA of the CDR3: TGTGCCATCAAGGACGCCCGCGCCCTCACTGAAGCTTTCTTT.

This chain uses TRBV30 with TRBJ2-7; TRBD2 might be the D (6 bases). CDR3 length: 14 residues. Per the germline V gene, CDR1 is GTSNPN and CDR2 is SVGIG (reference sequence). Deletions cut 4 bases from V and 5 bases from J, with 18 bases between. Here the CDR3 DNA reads TGTGCCTGGACCAGACTGGGGGGTAGGAACGAGCAGTACTTC. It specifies CAWTRLGGRNEQYF.

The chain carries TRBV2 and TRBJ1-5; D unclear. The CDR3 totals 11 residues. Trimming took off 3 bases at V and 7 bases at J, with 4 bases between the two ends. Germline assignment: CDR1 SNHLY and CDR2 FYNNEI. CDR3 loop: CASSDTQPQHF. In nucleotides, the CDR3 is TGTGCCAGCAGTGATACGCAGCCCCAGCATTTT.

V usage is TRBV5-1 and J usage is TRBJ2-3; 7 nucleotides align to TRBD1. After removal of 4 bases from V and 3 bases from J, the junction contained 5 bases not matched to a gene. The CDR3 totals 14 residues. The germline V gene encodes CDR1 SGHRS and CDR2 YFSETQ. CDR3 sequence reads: CASSQPTGTDTQYF. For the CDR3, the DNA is TGCGCCAGCAGCCAACCGACAGGGACAGATACGCAGTATTTT.

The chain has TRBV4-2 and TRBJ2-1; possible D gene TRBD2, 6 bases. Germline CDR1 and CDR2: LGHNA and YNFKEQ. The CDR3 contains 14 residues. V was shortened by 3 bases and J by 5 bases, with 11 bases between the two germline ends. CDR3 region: CASSHPGGNNEQFF. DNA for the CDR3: TGTGCCAGCAGCCACCCGGGCGGGAACAATGAGCAGTTCTTC.

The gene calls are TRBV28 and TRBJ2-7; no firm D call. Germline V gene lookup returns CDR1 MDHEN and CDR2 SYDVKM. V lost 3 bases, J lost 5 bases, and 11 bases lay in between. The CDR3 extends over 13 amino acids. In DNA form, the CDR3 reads TGTGCCAGCAGTTTCCCGGTTAGGGACGAGCAGTACTTC. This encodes CASSFPVRDEQYF.

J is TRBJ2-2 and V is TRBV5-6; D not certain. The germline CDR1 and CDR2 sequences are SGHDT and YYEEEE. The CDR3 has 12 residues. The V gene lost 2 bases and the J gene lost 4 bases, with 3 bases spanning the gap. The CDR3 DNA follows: TGTGCCAGCAGCTTAAGCACCGGGGAGCTGTTTTTT. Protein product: CASSLSTGELFF.

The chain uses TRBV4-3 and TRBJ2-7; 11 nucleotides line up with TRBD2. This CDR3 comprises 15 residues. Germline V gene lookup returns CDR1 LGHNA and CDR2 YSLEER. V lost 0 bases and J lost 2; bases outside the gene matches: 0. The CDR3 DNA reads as TGCGCCAGCAGCCAAGATAGCGGGAGGGCCTACGAGCAGTACTTC. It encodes CASSQDSGRAYEQYF.

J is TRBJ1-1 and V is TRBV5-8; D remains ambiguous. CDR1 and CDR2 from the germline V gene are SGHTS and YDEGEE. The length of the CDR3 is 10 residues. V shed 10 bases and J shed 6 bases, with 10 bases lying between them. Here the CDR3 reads CAWRRAEAFF. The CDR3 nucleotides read TGTGCCTGGCGAAGGGCTGAAGCTTTCTTT.

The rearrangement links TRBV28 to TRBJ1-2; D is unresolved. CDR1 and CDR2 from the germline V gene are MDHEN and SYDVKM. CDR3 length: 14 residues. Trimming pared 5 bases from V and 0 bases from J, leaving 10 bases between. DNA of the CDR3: TGTGCCAGCAGTCCACACACAGCTAACTATGGCTACACCTTC. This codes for CASSPHTANYGYTF.

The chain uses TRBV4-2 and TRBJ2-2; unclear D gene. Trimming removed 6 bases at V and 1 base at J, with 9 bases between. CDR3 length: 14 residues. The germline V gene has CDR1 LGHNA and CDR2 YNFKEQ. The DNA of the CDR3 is TGTGCCAGCAGACAAATCCTGAACACCGGGGAGCTGTTTTTT. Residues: CASRQILNTGELFF.

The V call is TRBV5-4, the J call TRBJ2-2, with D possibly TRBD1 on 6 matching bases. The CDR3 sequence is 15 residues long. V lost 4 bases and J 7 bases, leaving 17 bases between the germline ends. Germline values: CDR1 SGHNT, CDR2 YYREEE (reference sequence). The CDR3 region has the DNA TGTGCCAGCAGCCGACAGGACCCTGGCAACGGGGAGCTGTTTTTT. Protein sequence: CASSRQDPGNGELFF. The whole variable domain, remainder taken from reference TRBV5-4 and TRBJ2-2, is ETGVTQSPTHLIKTRGQQVTLRCSSQSGHNTVSWYQQALGQGPQFIFQYYREEENGRGNFPPRFSGLQFPNYSSELNVNALELDDSALYLCASSRQDPGNGELFFGEGSRLTVL.